This T cell receptor (beta chain) was sequenced in a study of brain T cells in children with intractable seizures. Sequencing was performed with immunoSEQ multiplex PCR; in TCRdb, only in-frame clones are kept and a portion is missing. Of about 320,000 clones in the sample, over 90% were seen once. Trimming cost V 3 bases and J 5 bases, with 6 bases left between them. The length of the CDR3 is 12 residues. Germline lookup yields CDR1 KGHDR and CDR2 SFDVKD. The time point denotes: blood from clinic visit 5 months post-surgery; TSC patient then seizure free. The chain carries TRBV24-1 and TRBJ2-5, with no clear D. Here the sequenced sample was peripheral blood, taken about 5 months after surgery. The sequence was obtained from a boy less than two years old with tuberous sclerosis and intractable seizures. CDR3: CATSDQGETQYF. The DNA for the CDR3 is TGTGCCACCAGTGATCAAGGGGAGACCCAGTACTTC.